The 4 T cell receptor beta chains below all came from one sample that was sequenced in a study of blood T cells in healthy people across ages. The authors ran a second PCR of about 7 to 11 cycles using a sample-barcoded 5' primer and a J-beta primer mix. TCRdb analysed the 5' RACE reads with MiXCR anew, one entry per CDR3 protein. The sample has about 510,000 distinct CDR3 sequences, 25% to 35% seen once. This sample also belongs to another study, concerning T cells of mothers and their children.

Sequenced: blood. The receptor set was obtained from a boy aged 2-15 years in good health.

Of note for this clonotype: No DNA is shown, since the ends of the CDR3 on it are uncertain; the CDR3 is the one TCRdb lists. V gene TRBV12-3 or TRBV12-4 combines with J gene TRBJ2-1; TRBD1 is the table's D call and was not checked against the DNA. Termini included, the CDR3 measures 15 amino acids. The CDR3 here is CASSWGTGANNEQLF.

The chain joins TRBV29-1 to TRBJ2-7, with D possibly matching TRBD1 (6 bases). The last part of the DNA fits TRBJ2-5 better; the J call may be wrong. Germline V lookup: CDR1 SQVTM, CDR2 ANQGSEA. The CDR3 is made up of 11 amino acids. CDR3 amino acids: CSVRGWETQYF. The CDR3 DNA is TGCAGCGTGAGGGGGTGGGAGACCCAGTACTTC.

The chain couples TRBV25-1 to TRBJ2-1; D possibly corresponds to TRBD1 (5 bases). V dropped 2 bases and J dropped 7 bases, with 15 bases sitting between them. Germline V gives CDR1 MGHDK, CDR2 SYGVNS. The CDR3 is made up of 15 amino acids. As DNA, the CDR3 is TGTGCCAGCAGTGAAACCCGATGGGGCCGGAATGAGCAGTTCTTC. It yields the protein CASSETRWGRNEQFF.

This clonotype was counted a few times. The chain is built from TRBV25-1 and TRBJ1-4; tentative D call: TRBD1 (6 bases). CDR1 MGHDK and CDR2 SYGVNS come from the germline V gene. Trimming removed 6 bases at V and 0 bases at J, with 14 bases between. The CDR3 has 16 amino acids. CDR3 sequence reads: CASRGTIGATNEKLFF. CDR3 in DNA: TGTGCCAGCAGGGGGACAATAGGAGCAACTAATGAAAAACTGTTTTTT. Full variable domain (remainder filled in from reference TRBV25-1 and TRBJ1-4): EADIYQTPRYLVIGTGKKITLECSQTMGHDKMYWYQQDPGMELHLIHYSYGVNSTEKGDLSSESTVSRIRTEHFPLTLESARPSHTSQYLCASRGTIGATNEKLFFGSGTQLSVL.